A selection of T cell receptor beta chains follows, all from one sample in a study of T-cell reconstitution after alpha-beta-depleted transplantation in children. Each CDR3 protein gets one entry after TCRdb re-called the PCR reads with MiXCR. The sample consists of around 450,000 distinct CDR3 sequences, 43% of them appearing once. The specimen comprised PBMCs, sampled before TCRalphabeta/CD19-depleted stem cell transplant. These receptors all come from a girl between 2 and 10 years old with aplastic anemia, due to receive a stem cell transplant. CDR3s include the opening cysteine and the closing phenylalanine or tryptophan. Each record gives: D gene, clone size, J gene, V gene, CDR3 protein, CDR3 DNA. The D gene is left open where the match is weak. Not all rows give a size; the values are once, few, many and, for expanded clones, a class.

TRBD2	few	TRBJ2-1	TRBV20-1	CSARGGWQRGVEQFF	TGCAGTGCTAGAGGGGGTTGGCAGCGGGGGGTTGAGCAGTTCTTC
NA	once	TRBJ2-5	TRBV6-2/TRBV6-3	CASSYSLGDQETQYF	TGTGCCAGCAGTTACTCGTTGGGGGATCAAGAGACCCAGTACTTC
TRBD2	NA	TRBJ2-1	TRBV5-4	CASSFGGGTSGSVENEQFF	TGTGCCAGCAGCTTCGGCGGTGGGACTAGCGGGAGTGTCGAGAATGAGCAGTTCTTC
TRBD2	NA	TRBJ2-5	TRBV6-2/TRBV6-3	CASSPPGLAYETQYF	TGTGCCAGCAGTCCTCCGGGACTAGCGTACGAGACCCAGTACTTC
NA	many	TRBJ1-5	TRBV6-1	CASSRQGQSNQPQHF	TGTGCCAGCAGTCGGCAGGGACAAAGCAATCAGCCCCAGCATTTT
NA	NA	TRBJ2-7	TRBV5-5	CASSLAQDVYEQYF	TGTGCCAGCAGCTTGGCCCAGGATGTCTACGAGCAGTACTTC
NA	NA	TRBJ2-7	TRBV27	CASGYYYEQYF	TGTGCCAGCGGTTACTACTACGAGCAGTACTTC
TRBD2	NA	TRBJ2-3	TRBV20-1	CSASPPSASGRGGDTQYF	TGCAGTGCTAGCCCCCCCTCGGCTAGCGGGAGAGGAGGAGATACGCAGTATTTT
NA	NA	TRBJ2-1	TRBV10-3	CAIRPGGLGEQFF	TGTGCCATCCGCCCTGGGGGGCTGGGTGAGCAGTTCTTC
NA	NA	TRBJ2-5	TRBV7-8	CASSLGVHPKYLETQYF	TGTGCCAGCAGCTTAGGGGTACACCCAAAATATTTAGAGACCCAGTACTTC
NA	NA	TRBJ2-2	TRBV20-1	CSARGGVTGELFF	TGCAGTGCTAGAGGAGGGGTTACCGGGGAGCTGTTTTTT
TRBD1	NA	TRBJ2-5	TRBV5-1	CASSPDRVQETQYF	TGCGCCAGCAGCCCCGACAGGGTCCAAGAGACCCAGTACTTC
NA	NA	TRBJ2-3	TRBV13	CASHLVGAFTDTQYF	TGTGCCAGCCACCTGGTGGGGGCATTCACAGATACGCAGTATTTT
TRBD2	NA	TRBJ2-7	TRBV6-1	CASSPLPSGEGEQYF	TGTGCCAGCAGTCCCCTGCCTAGCGGGGAAGGTGAGCAGTACTTC
NA	many	TRBJ2-3	TRBV5-1	CASSFAPQNTDTQYF	TGCGCCAGCAGCTTCGCGCCCCAGAACACAGATACGCAGTATTTT
TRBD1	few	TRBJ1-5	TRBV29-1	CSVSEGAEGSYSNQPQHF	TGCAGCGTTTCCGAGGGGGCAGAGGGGTCCTATAGCAATCAGCCCCAGCATTTT
NA	NA	TRBJ1-4	TRBV25-1	CASSEGGLTGKLFF	TGTGCCAGCAGTGAGGGGGGGCTGACCGGGAAACTGTTTTTT
TRBD2	NA	TRBJ2-5	TRBV7-3	CASSIEPGLAGKQETQYF	TGTGCCAGCAGCATCGAACCGGGACTAGCGGGCAAACAAGAGACCCAGTACTTC
NA	many	TRBJ1-1	TRBV27	CASGQGALNTEAFF	TGTGCCAGCGGGCAAGGGGCCCTGAACACTGAAGCTTTCTTT
NA	many	TRBJ2-1	TRBV7-6	CASSPGQTYNEQFF	TGTGCCAGCAGCCCGGGACAAACTTACAATGAGCAGTTCTTC
NA	NA	TRBJ2-1	TRBV20-1	CSARPLGYNEQFF	TGCAGTGCTCGGCCACTGGGATACAATGAGCAGTTCTTC
NA	NA	TRBJ1-4	TRBV20-1	CSARSPGEKLFF	TGCAGTGCTAGATCCCCTGGGGAAAAACTGTTTTTT
TRBD2	NA	TRBJ2-3	TRBV7-8	CASSATSGGPGALDTQYF	TGTGCCAGCAGCGCAACTAGCGGGGGCCCGGGGGCCCTAGATACGCAGTATTTT
NA	many	TRBJ1-2	TRBV7-2	CAITPGPGYGYTF	TGTGCCATCACGCCGGGACCCGGCTATGGCTACACCTTC
NA	NA	TRBJ2-7	TRBV7-2	CASSLGLPGPAYEQYF	TGTGCCAGCAGCTTGGGGCTTCCAGGCCCTGCCTACGAGCAGTACTTC
NA	NA	TRBJ2-3	TRBV6-2/TRBV6-3	CASIGRVTDTQYF	TGTGCCAGCATTGGTCGGGTCACAGATACGCAGTATTTT
TRBD2	NA	TRBJ2-3	TRBV29-1	CSVGPSGSRTQYF	TGCAGCGTGGGTCCTAGCGGGAGTCGTACGCAGTATTTT
NA	few	TRBJ1-1	TRBV10-3	CAISESGGGSEAFF	TGTGCCATCAGTGAGTCAGGGGGGGGCTCTGAAGCTTTCTTT
TRBD1	NA	TRBJ2-3	TRBV5-1	CASTLDRVGTDTQYF	TGCGCCAGCACACTCGACAGGGTTGGTACAGATACGCAGTATTTT
NA	NA	TRBJ2-1	TRBV10-3	CAISGDNEQFF	TGTGCCATCAGCGGGGACAATGAGCAGTTCTTC
NA	many	TRBJ2-3	TRBV24-1	CATSERSGGGLDTQYF	TGTGCCACCAGTGAGCGGTCTGGGGGCGGATTAGATACGCAGTATTTT
TRBD2	NA	TRBJ2-3	TRBV10-3	CAISERGLADTQYF	TGTGCCATCAGTGAGAGGGGACTAGCGGATACGCAGTATTTT
TRBD1	NA	TRBJ2-7	TRBV5-1	CASSLGGQFYEQYF	TGCGCCAGCAGCTTGGGGGGACAGTTCTACGAGCAGTACTTC
NA	NA	TRBJ1-5	TRBV12-3/TRBV12-4	CASSLGGGPQPQHF	TGTGCCAGCAGTTTGGGGGGGGGTCCCCAGCCCCAGCATTTT
TRBD1	few	TRBJ2-3	TRBV20-1	CSATGTGLRDTQYF	TGCAGTGCGACCGGGACAGGGCTAAGGGATACGCAGTATTTT
NA	NA	TRBJ1-1	TRBV7-9	CASSPPDPVTEAFF	TGTGCCAGCAGCCCCCCGGACCCGGTCACTGAAGCTTTCTTT
TRBD2	NA	TRBJ2-7	TRBV4-2	CASSQETGTSGTYEQYF	TGTGCCAGCAGCCAAGAGACGGGGACTAGCGGGACCTACGAGCAGTACTTC
TRBD1	many	TRBJ2-1	TRBV27	CASSLHGQGQRNEQFF	TGTGCCAGCAGTTTACACGGACAGGGACAGCGCAATGAGCAGTTCTTC
TRBD1	many	TRBJ2-5	TRBV12-3/TRBV12-4	CASTRDSGGTGNQETQYF	TGTGCCAGCACCCGTGATAGTGGCGGGACAGGAAACCAAGAGACCCAGTACTTC
TRBD2	NA	TRBJ2-7	TRBV12-3/TRBV12-4	CASRRGAEQYF	TGTGCCAGCAGGCGGGGGGCCGAGCAGTACTTC
TRBD2	many	TRBJ2-5	TRBV20-1	CSAMDSGRALRETQYF	TGCAGTGCTATGGATAGCGGGAGGGCCCTCAGAGAGACCCAGTACTTC
NA	few	TRBJ1-4	TRBV2	CASSVDITDEKLFF	TGTGCCAGCAGTGTAGACATCACCGATGAAAAACTGTTTTTT
NA	few	TRBJ2-3	TRBV5-1	CASSLGQDTDTQYF	TGCGCCAGCAGCTTGGGACAGGACACAGATACGCAGTATTTT
TRBD2	NA	TRBJ2-1	TRBV20-1	CSARPISGRIGGPEQFF	TGCAGTGCTAGGCCCATTAGCGGGAGGATTGGCGGTCCGGAGCAGTTCTTC
NA	many	TRBJ2-1	TRBV20-1	CSARGYTAPSYNEQFF	TGCAGTGCTAGGGGATACACCGCTCCTTCCTACAATGAGCAGTTCTTC
NA	many	TRBJ1-2	TRBV28	CASRGSGRYTGYTF	TGTGCCAGCAGGGGCTCAGGTCGATATACAGGCTACACCTTC
NA	NA	TRBJ2-1	TRBV7-3	CASSQERENEQFF	TGTGCCAGCAGCCAGGAGAGAGAGAATGAGCAGTTCTTC
NA	NA	TRBJ2-7	TRBV10-3	CAISESTVSYEQYF	TGTGCCATCAGTGAGTCGACGGTCTCCTACGAGCAGTACTTC
NA	NA	TRBJ1-1	TRBV5-1	CASKMGPMNTEAFF	TGCGCCAGCAAGATGGGCCCGATGAACACTGAAGCTTTCTTT
NA	NA	TRBJ2-7	TRBV20-1	CSASEGGLDSYEQYF	TGCAGTGCTAGCGAAGGCGGCCTCGACTCCTACGAGCAGTACTTC
NA	few	TRBJ2-7	TRBV12-5	CASGLVVGPRHDEQYF	TGTGCTAGTGGTTTGGTGGTAGGCCCTAGACACGACGAGCAGTACTTC
TRBD1	NA	TRBJ2-7	TRBV10-3	CAISEVPGTAFYEQYF	TGTGCCATCAGTGAGGTCCCCGGGACAGCTTTCTACGAGCAGTACTTC
NA	many	TRBJ2-2	TRBV12-3/TRBV12-4	CASSLDSIGTGELFF	TGTGCCAGCAGTTTAGATAGTATTGGCACCGGGGAGCTGTTTTTT